The present T cell receptor beta chain was sequenced within a study of OX40 agonist ivuxolimab in advanced cancers. Overall study: Treatment of patients was with ivuxolimab, an agonistic anti-OX40 (CD134) antibody.

General study findings and limits: Certain nonresponders likewise exhibited a low normalized T-cell clonal expansion.

On this clone itself: Antigen unknown.

The CDR3 length is 15 residues. Germline assignment: CDR1 SNHLY and CDR2 FYNNEI. Germline trimming cut 8 bases from V and 0 bases from J; bases unmatched to any gene: 6. Clones were read by immunoSEQ multiplex PCR, and TCRdb kept only the in-frame ones, dropping some. The sample lists around 65,000 clones, over 75% seen once, with about 5% in the top ten. The sequenced sample was CD4+ or CD8+ T cells sorted from blood, obtained in a trial of the OX40 agonist ivuxolimab. The TCR comes from an adult with an advanced solid tumor such as melanoma, head and neck, liver or kidney cancer. The chain couples TRBV2 to TRBJ2-2, with 7 positions matching TRBD2. The CDR3 loop reads CASGGSGANTGELFF. The CDR3 coding sequence is TGTGCCAGCGGGGGGAGCGGGGCGAACACCGGGGAGCTGTTTTTT.